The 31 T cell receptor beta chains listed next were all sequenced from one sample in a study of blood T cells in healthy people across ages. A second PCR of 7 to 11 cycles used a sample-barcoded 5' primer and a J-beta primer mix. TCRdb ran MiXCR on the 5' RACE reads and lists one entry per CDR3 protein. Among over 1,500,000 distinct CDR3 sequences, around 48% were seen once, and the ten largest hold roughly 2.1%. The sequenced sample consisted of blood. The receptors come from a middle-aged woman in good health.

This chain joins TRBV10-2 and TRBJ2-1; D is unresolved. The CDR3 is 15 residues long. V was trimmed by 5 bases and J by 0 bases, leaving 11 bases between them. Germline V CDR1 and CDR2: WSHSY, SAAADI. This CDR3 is CASSTTLSSYNEQFF. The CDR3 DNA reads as TGCGCCAGCAGTACGACTCTAAGCTCCTACAATGAGCAGTTCTTC.

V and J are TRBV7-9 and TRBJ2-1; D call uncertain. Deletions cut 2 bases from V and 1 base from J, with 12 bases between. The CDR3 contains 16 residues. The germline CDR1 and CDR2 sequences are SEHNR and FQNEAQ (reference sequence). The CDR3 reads CASSLPRDKSYNEQFF. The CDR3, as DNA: TGTGCCAGCAGCTTACCCCGCGACAAGTCCTACAATGAGCAGTTCTTC.

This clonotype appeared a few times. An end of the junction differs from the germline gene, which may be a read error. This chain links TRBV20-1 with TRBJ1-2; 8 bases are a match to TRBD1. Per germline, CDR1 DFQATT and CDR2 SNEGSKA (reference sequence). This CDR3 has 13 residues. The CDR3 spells CSAPLDREAGYTF. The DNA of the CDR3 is TGCAGTGCTCCCTTGGACAGGGAGGCTGGCTACACTTTC.

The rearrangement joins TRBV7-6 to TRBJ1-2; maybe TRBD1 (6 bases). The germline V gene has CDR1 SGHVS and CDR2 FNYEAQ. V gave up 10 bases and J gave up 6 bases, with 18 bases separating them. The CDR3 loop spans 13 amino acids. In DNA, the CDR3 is TGTGCCATCGCTAATTCTACAGGGCATGGCTACACCTTC. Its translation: CAIANSTGHGYTF.

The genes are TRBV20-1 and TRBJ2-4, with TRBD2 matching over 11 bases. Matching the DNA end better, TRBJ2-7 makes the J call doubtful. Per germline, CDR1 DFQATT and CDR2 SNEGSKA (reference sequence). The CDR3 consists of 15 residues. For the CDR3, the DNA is TGCAGTGCTAGAGATCGGCTAGCGGGGGGCCACGAGCAGTACTTC. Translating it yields CSARDRLAGGHEQYF.

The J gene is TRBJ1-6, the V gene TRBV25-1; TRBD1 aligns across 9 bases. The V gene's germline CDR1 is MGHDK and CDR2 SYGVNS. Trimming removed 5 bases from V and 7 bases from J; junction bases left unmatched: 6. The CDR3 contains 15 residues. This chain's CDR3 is CASSSQGAWNSPLHF. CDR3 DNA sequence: TGTGCCAGCAGTTCACAGGGGGCCTGGAATTCACCCCTCCACTTT.

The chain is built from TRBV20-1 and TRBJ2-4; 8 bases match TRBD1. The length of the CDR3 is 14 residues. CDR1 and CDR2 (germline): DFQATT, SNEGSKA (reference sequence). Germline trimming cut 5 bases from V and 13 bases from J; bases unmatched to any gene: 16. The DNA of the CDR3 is TGCAGTGCTTTAAATGGACAGGGAACGGGGGAGCAGTACTTC. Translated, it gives CSALNGQGTGEQYF.

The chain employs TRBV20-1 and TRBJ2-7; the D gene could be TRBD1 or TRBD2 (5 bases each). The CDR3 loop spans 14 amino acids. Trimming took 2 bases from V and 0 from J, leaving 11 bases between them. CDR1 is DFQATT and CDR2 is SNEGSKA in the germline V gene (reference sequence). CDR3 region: CSARRDGLSYEQYF. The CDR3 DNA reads TGCAGTGCTAGACGGGACGGGCTCTCCTACGAGCAGTACTTC.

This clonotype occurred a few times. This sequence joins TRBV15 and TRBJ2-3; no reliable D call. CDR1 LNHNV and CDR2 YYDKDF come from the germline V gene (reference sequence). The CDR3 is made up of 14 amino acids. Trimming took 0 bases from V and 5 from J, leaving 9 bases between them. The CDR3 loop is CATSRDARGDTQYF. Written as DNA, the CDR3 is TGTGCCACCAGCAGAGATGCTCGAGGAGATACGCAGTATTTT.

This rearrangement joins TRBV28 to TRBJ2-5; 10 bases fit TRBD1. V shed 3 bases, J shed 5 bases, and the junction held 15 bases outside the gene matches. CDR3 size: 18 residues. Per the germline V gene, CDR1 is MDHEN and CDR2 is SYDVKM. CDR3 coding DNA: TGTGCCAGCAGTTTTGGTCGGAGGGGACAGGGGTATCATGAGACCCAGTACTTC. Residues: CASSFGRRGQGYHETQYF.

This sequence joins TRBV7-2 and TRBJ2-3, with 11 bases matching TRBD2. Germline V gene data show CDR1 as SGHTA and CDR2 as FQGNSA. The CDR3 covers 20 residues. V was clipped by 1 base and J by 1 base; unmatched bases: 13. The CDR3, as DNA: TGTGCCAGCAGCTTAGTGCCCAGGGCTAGCGGGGGGTCCGGCACAGATACGCAGTATTTT. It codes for CASSLVPRASGGSGTDTQYF. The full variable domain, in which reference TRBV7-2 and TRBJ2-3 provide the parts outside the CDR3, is GAGVSQSPSNKVTEKGKDVELRCDPISGHTALYWYRQSLGQGLEFLIYFQGNSAPDKSGLPSDRFSAERTGGSVSTLTIQRTQQEDSAVYLCASSLVPRASGGSGTDTQYFGPGTRLTVL.

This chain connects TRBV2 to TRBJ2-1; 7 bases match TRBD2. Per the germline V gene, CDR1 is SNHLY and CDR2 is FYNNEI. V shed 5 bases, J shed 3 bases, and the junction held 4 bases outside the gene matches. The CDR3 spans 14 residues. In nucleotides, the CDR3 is TGTGCCAGCAGTTACCAGCGGGACTACAATGAGCAGTTCTTC. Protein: CASSYQRDYNEQFF.

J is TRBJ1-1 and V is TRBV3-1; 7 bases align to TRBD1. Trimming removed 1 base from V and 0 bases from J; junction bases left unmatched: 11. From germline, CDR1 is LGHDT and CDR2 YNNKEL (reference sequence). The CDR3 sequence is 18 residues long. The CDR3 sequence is CASSQVLGRGSMNTEAFF. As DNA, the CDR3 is TGTGCCAGCAGCCAAGTGTTGGGCAGGGGGTCCATGAACACTGAAGCTTTCTTT. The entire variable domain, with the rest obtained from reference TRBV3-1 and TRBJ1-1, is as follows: DTAVSQTPKYLVTQMGNDKSIKCEQNLGHDTMYWYKQDSKKFLKIMFSYNNKELIINETVPNRFSPKSPDKAHLNLHINSLELGDSAVYFCASSQVLGRGSMNTEAFFGQGTRLTVV.

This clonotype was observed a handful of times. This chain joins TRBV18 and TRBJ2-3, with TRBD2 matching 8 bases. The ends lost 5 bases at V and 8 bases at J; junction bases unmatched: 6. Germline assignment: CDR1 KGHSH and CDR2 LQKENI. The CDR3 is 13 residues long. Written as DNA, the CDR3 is TGTGCCAGCTCAATAAGCGGGGGCCCTACGCAGTATTTT. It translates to CASSISGGPTQYF.

This CDR3 reads CASRRDAGRLNEQFF. CDR3 bases: TGCGCCAGCAGACGGGACGCGGGCAGGCTCAATGAGCAGTTCTTC. V gene TRBV5-1 combines with J gene TRBJ2-1; D assignment may be TRBD1 or TRBD2 (5 bases each). Germline loops: CDR1 SGHRS, CDR2 YFSETQ. CDR3 length equals 15 residues. The V end was cut by 5 bases, the J end by 6 bases, with 18 bases between.

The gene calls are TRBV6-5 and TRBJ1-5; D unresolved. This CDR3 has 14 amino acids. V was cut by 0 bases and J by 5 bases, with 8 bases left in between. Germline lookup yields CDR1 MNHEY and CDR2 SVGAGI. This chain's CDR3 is CASSYSRWDQPQHF. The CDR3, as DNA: TGTGCCAGCAGTTACTCGAGATGGGATCAGCCCCAGCATTTT.

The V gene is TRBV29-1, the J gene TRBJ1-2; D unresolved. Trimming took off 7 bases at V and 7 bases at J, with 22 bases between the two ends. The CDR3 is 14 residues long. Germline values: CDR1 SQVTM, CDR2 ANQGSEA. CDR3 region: CSGVSRSGPSGYTF. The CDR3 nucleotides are TGCAGCGGGGTTTCGAGGTCCGGTCCTAGTGGCTACACCTTC.

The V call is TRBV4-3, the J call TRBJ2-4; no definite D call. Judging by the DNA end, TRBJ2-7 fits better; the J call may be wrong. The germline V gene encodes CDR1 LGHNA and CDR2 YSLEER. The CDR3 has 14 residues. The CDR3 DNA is TGCGCCAGCAGCCCGAATCGGTATTGGGGCGAGCAGTACTTC. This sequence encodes CASSPNRYWGEQYF.

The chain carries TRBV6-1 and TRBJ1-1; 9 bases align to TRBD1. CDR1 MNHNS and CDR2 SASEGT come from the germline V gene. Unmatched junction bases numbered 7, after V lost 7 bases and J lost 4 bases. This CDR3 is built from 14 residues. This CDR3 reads CASTRTGVGTEAFF. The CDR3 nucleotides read TGTGCCAGCACTAGGACAGGGGTGGGCACTGAAGCTTTCTTT.

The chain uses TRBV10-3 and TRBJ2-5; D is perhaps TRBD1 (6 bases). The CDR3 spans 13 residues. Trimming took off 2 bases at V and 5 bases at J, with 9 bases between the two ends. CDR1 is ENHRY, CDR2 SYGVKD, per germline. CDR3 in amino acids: CAISEAGAETQYF. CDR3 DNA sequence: TGTGCCATCAGTGAGGCAGGGGCGGAGACCCAGTACTTC.

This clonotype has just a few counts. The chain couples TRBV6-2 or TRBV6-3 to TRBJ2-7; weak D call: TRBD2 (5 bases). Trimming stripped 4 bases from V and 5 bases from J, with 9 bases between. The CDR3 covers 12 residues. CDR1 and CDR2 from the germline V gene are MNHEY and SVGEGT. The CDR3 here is CASSSSRDEQYF. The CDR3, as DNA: TGTGCCAGCAGTTCTAGCAGAGACGAGCAGTACTTC.

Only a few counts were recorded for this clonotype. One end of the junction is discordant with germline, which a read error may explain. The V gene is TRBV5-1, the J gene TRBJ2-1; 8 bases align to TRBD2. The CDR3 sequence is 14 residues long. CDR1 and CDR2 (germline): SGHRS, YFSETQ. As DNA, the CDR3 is TGTGCCAGCAGCCAGGGACTAGTCTACAATGAGCAGTTCTTC. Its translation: CASSQGLVYNEQFF.

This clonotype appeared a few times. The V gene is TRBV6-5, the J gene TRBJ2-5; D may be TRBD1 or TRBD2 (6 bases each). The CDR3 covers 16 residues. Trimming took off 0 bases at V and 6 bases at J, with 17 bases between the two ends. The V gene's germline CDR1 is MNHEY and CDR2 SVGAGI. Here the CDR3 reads CASSYSNPGALKTQYF. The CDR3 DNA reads TGTGCCAGCAGTTACTCGAATCCGGGGGCGTTAAAGACCCAGTACTTC.

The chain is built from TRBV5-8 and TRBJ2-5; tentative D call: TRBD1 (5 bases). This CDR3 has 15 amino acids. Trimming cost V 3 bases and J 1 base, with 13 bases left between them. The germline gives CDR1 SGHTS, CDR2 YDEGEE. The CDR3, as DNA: TGTGCCAGCAGCTCCGTAGGGGCGACCCAAGAGACCCAGTACTTC. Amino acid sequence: CASSSVGATQETQYF.

The CDR3 sequence is CASTQLGGGIVEQFF. The CDR3 DNA is TGTGCCAGCACCCAGCTCGGCGGGGGGATTGTTGAGCAGTTCTTC. This sequence joins TRBV6-2 or TRBV6-3 and TRBJ2-1; 8 nucleotides match TRBD2. This CDR3 contains 15 residues. Germline CDR1 is MNHEY and CDR2 is SVGEGT. Unmatched junction bases numbered 14, after V lost 7 bases and J lost 9 bases.

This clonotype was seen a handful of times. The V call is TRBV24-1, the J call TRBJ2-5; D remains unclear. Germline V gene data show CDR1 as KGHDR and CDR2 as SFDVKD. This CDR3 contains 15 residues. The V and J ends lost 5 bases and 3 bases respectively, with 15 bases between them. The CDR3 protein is CATSGDPGTKETQYF. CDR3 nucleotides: TGTGCCACCAGTGGTGATCCGGGCACCAAAGAGACCCAGTACTTC.

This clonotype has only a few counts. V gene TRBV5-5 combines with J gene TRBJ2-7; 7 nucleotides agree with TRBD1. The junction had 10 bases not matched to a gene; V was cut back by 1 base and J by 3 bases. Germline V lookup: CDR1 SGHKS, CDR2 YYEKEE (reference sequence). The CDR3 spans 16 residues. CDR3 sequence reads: CASSLSAGGMGYEQYF. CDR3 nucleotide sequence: TGTGCCAGCAGCTTGTCCGCAGGGGGTATGGGCTACGAGCAGTACTTC.

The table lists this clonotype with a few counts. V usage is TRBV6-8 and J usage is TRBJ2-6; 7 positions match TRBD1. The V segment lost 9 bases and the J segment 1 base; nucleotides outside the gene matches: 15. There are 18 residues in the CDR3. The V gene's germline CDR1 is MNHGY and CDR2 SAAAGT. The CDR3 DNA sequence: TGTGCCAGACCATTAACAGGGGACGTCTCGTCTGGGGCCAACGTCCTGACTTTC. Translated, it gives CARPLTGDVSSGANVLTF.

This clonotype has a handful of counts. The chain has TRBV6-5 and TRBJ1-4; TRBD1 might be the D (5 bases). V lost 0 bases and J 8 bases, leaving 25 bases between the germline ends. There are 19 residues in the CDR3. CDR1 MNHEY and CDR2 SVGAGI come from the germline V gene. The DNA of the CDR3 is TGTGCCAGCAGTTACTCGATCGGGCTAGGAGGCAGGGCGACGGAAAAACTGTTTTTT. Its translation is CASSYSIGLGGRATEKLFF.

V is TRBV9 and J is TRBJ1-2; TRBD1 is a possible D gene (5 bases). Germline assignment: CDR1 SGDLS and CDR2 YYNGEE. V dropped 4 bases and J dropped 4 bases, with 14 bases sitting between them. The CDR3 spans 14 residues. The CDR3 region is CASSPLAGTYGYTF. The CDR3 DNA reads TGTGCCAGCAGCCCCCTGGCTGGGACCTATGGCTACACCTTC.

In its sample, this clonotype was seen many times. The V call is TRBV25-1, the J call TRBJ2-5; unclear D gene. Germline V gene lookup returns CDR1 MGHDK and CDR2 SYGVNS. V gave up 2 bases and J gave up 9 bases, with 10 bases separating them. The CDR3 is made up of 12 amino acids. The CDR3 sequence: CASSEIEKAQYF. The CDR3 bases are TGTGCCAGCAGTGAAATCGAAAAGGCCCAGTACTTC.